The 16 T cell receptor beta chains given below trace back to one sample, sequenced in a study of technical replicates of blood from a few donors. The table came from immunoSEQ multiplex PCR; TCRdb's copy has only in-frame clones and leaves some out. This table has about 59,000 clones, 93% appearing once. The sample comprised PBMCs. The receptors stem from a human donor in good health. Some clones in this sample may be carry-over from other donors' samples.

V usage is TRBV5-1 and J usage is TRBJ2-5, with TRBD2 matching 10 bases. CDR1 is SGHRS, CDR2 YFSETQ, per germline. The V segment lost 0 bases and the J segment 5 bases; nucleotides outside the gene matches: 7. This CDR3 is 16 amino acids long. The CDR3 sequence: CASSLVLAGGGETQYF. CDR3 DNA: TGCGCCAGCAGCTTGGTATTAGCGGGGGGTGGCGAGACCCAGTACTTC.

The chain uses TRBV15 and TRBJ1-2, with D perhaps matching TRBD1 (6 bases). Germline V gene sequence: CDR1 LNHNV, CDR2 YYDKDF (reference sequence). V was pared by 5 bases and J by 6 bases, with 16 bases between. There are 14 residues in the CDR3. For the CDR3, the DNA is TGTGCCACCAGCGGGGGACATTCGGCGGATGGCTACACCTTC. It specifies CATSGGHSADGYTF.

This clone appeared a single time. This chain links TRBV19 with TRBJ2-5, with 7 bases matching TRBD1. Per germline, CDR1 LNHDA and CDR2 SQIVND (reference sequence). V lost 3 bases, J lost 2 bases, and 6 bases stayed unmatched. The CDR3 has 15 residues. The DNA for the CDR3 is TGTGCCAGTAGTATTTACAGGGGACCTCAAGAGACCCAGTACTTC. Its protein product is CASSIYRGPQETQYF.

The chain has TRBV2 and TRBJ2-3; 8 bases are shared with TRBD2. After removal of 10 bases from V and 2 bases from J, the junction contained 14 bases not matched to a gene. The CDR3 covers 16 residues. Germline CDR1 and CDR2: SNHLY and FYNNEI. The CDR3 sequence is CAKNISPGLVTDTQYF. For the CDR3, the DNA is TGTGCCAAAAATATCTCTCCGGGACTAGTCACAGATACGCAGTATTTT.

The chain couples TRBV30 to TRBJ2-7; possibly TRBD2 for D (6 bases). This CDR3 spans 12 amino acids. Germline CDR1 GTSNPN, CDR2 SVGIG (reference sequence). Trimming removed 5 bases at V and 6 bases at J, with 14 bases between. CDR3 sequence: CAWAWVGGEQYF. The CDR3, as DNA: TGTGCCTGGGCATGGGTGGGAGGCGAGCAGTACTTC.

This sequence joins TRBV7-2 and TRBJ2-3; TRBD2 agrees at 13 bases. CDR3 size: 18 residues. Germline V gene lookup returns CDR1 SGHTA and CDR2 FQGNSA. The junction had 12 bases not matched to a gene; V was cut back by 5 bases and J by 4 bases. This CDR3 is CASSRRGTSGMFSDTQYF. CDR3 DNA: TGTGCCAGCAGCCGCCGAGGGACTAGCGGGATGTTTTCAGATACGCAGTATTTT. The full variable domain, its missing parts supplied by reference TRBV7-2 and TRBJ2-3, is GAGVSQSPSNKVTEKGKDVELRCDPISGHTALYWYRQSLGQGLEFLIYFQGNSAPDKSGLPSDRFSAERTGGSVSTLTIQRTQQEDSAVYLCASSRRGTSGMFSDTQYFGPGTRLTVL.

J is TRBJ1-1 and V is TRBV6-1, with D maybe TRBD1 (5 bases). Germline V gives CDR1 MNHNS, CDR2 SASEGT. V lost 6 bases and J 3 bases, leaving 8 bases between the germline ends. The CDR3 loop spans 12 amino acids. CDR3: CASRRQYTEAFF. CDR3 DNA sequence: TGTGCCAGCAGACGACAGTACACTGAAGCTTTCTTT.

CDR3 coding DNA: TGTGCCAGCAGCTTGCAATCAGATTCACCCCTCCACTTT. This encodes CASSLQSDSPLHF. V and J are TRBV5-4 and TRBJ1-6; D is uncertain. This CDR3 comprises 13 residues. Trimming stripped 1 base from V and 8 bases from J, with 7 bases between. Germline-derived CDR1 and CDR2 are SGHNT and YYREEE (reference sequence).

The chain uses TRBV6-5 and TRBJ2-3; TRBD2 agrees at 12 bases. J gave up 6 bases and V 4 bases, and 5 bases lay outside the gene matches. The CDR3 has 15 amino acids. Germline V gives CDR1 MNHEY, CDR2 SVGAGI. Here the CDR3 reads CASSSSGRAPDTQYF. The CDR3 region has the DNA TGTGCCAGCAGTTCTAGCGGGAGGGCGCCGGATACGCAGTATTTT.

The genes are TRBV7-8 and TRBJ2-1, with D possibly TRBD1 on 5 matching bases. The V gene lost 0 bases and the J gene lost 7 bases, with 16 bases spanning the gap. CDR3 length: 16 residues. The germline gives CDR1 SGHVS, CDR2 FQNEAQ. CDR3: CASSLAAGIPWNEQFF. DNA of the CDR3: TGTGCCAGCAGCTTAGCGGCAGGGATTCCTTGGAATGAGCAGTTCTTC.

The V and J genes are TRBV7-8 and TRBJ2-7; 10 bases fit TRBD1. The CDR3 runs to 15 residues. Germline-derived CDR1 and CDR2 are SGHVS and FQNEAQ. Germline trimming cut 1 base from V and 2 bases from J; bases unmatched to any gene: 2. Here the CDR3 DNA reads TGTGCCAGCAGCTTAGGGACAGGGGGAACCTACGAGCAGTACTTC. This translates into CASSLGTGGTYEQYF.

This chain connects TRBV6-5 to TRBJ1-1; no reliable D call. Trimming took off 0 bases at V and 0 bases at J, with 5 bases between the two ends. Germline loops: CDR1 MNHEY, CDR2 SVGAGI. This CDR3 comprises 14 residues. CDR3 nucleotides: TGTGCCAGCAGTTACTCTGAGATGAACACTGAAGCTTTCTTT. Protein product: CASSYSEMNTEAFF.

This clone has a single count. V gene TRBV6-6 combines with J gene TRBJ1-2, with 7 bases lining up with TRBD1. Trimming cost V 2 bases and J 4 bases; bases outside gene matches: 7. Germline-derived CDR1 and CDR2 are MNHNY and SVGAGI (reference sequence). The length of the CDR3 is 15 residues. The CDR3 spells CASSYERGQRYGYTF. The CDR3 DNA follows: TGTGCCAGCAGTTACGAAAGGGGGCAACGCTATGGCTACACCTTC.

V is TRBV27 and J is TRBJ1-5; unclear D gene. This CDR3 spans 13 amino acids. Germline CDR1 is MNHEY and CDR2 is SMNVEV (reference sequence). Trimming removed 0 bases from V and 7 bases from J, with 7 bases in between. The CDR3 spells CASSLSEFQPQHF. The CDR3 bases are TGTGCCAGCAGTTTATCGGAGTTCCAGCCCCAGCATTTT.

This clone has a single count. The chain uses TRBV29-1 and TRBJ1-1; possible D gene TRBD1, 5 bases. Trimming cost V 6 bases and J 5 bases, with 16 bases left between them. CDR1 and CDR2 (germline): SQVTM, ANQGSEA. This CDR3 has 13 amino acids. CDR3 nucleotides: TGCAGCGTAATGACCCAGAAGGGGACTGAAGCTTTCTTT. Translated: CSVMTQKGTEAFF.

The CDR3 spells CASSRRDSNQPQHF. The CDR3 DNA reads TGTGCCAGCAGTAGACGGGATAGCAATCAGCCCCAGCATTTT. The rearrangement joins TRBV2 to TRBJ1-5; D ambiguous. There are 14 residues in the CDR3. The germline V gene has CDR1 SNHLY and CDR2 FYNNEI. The V gene lost 5 bases and the J gene lost 0 bases, with 8 bases spanning the gap. Full variable domain (remainder filled in from reference TRBV2 and TRBJ1-5): EPEVTQTPSHQVTQMGQEVILRCVPISNHLYFYWYRQILGQKVEFLVSFYNNEISEKSEIFDDQFSVERPDGSNFTLKIRSTKLEDSAMYFCASSRRDSNQPQHFGDGTRLSIL.